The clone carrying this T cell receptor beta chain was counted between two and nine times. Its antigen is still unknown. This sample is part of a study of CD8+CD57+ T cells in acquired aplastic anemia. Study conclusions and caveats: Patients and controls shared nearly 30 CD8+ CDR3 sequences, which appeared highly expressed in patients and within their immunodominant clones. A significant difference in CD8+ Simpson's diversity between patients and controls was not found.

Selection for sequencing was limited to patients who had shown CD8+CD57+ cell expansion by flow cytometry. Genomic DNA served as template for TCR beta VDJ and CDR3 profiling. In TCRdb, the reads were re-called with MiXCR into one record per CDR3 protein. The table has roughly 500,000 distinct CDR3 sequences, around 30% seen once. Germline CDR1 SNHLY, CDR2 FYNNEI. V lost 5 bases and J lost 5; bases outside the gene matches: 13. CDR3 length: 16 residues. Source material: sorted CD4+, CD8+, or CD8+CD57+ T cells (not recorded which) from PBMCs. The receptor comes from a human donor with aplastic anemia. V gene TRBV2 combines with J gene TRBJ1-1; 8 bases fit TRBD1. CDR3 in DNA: TGTGCCAGCAGTCGACAGGGGCATCTCGGTGGGACTGAAGCTTTCTTT. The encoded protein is CASSRQGHLGGTEAFF.